This record concerns one T cell receptor beta chain sequence. Its antigen is undetermined. The sample belongs to a study of cytomegalovirus exposure and HLA in healthy donors. CDR3 length: 15 residues. Germline values: CDR1 SGHRS, CDR2 YFSETQ. Deletions cut 2 bases from V and 5 bases from J, with 11 bases between. Study-wide results and limits: Being indistinguishable, some V segments were excluded, TRBV6-2 and TRBV6-3 among them.

In the PCR, 60 Vbeta and 13 Jbeta primers were used. TCRdb's table, derived via immunoSEQ multiplex PCR, lists solely in-frame clones and lacks some. The sample consists of about 96,000 clones, 65% to 80% of them appearing once. The chain uses TRBV5-1 and TRBJ1-6, with a tentative D call TRBD1 (6 bases). This sequence originates from a woman between 70 and 85 years old in good health and CMV-seropositive. The source material was PBMCs. In DNA form, the CDR3 reads TGCGCCAGCAGCTTAAACCCAGGGGATAATTCACCCCTCCACTTT. Translated: CASSLNPGDNSPLHF. Full variable domain (remainder filled in from reference TRBV5-1 and TRBJ1-6): KAGVTQTPRYLIKTRGQQVTLSCSPISGHRSVSWYQQTPGQGLQFLFEYFSETQRNKGNFPGRFSGRQFSNSRSEMNVSTLELGDSALYLCASSLNPGDNSPLHFGNGTRLTVT.